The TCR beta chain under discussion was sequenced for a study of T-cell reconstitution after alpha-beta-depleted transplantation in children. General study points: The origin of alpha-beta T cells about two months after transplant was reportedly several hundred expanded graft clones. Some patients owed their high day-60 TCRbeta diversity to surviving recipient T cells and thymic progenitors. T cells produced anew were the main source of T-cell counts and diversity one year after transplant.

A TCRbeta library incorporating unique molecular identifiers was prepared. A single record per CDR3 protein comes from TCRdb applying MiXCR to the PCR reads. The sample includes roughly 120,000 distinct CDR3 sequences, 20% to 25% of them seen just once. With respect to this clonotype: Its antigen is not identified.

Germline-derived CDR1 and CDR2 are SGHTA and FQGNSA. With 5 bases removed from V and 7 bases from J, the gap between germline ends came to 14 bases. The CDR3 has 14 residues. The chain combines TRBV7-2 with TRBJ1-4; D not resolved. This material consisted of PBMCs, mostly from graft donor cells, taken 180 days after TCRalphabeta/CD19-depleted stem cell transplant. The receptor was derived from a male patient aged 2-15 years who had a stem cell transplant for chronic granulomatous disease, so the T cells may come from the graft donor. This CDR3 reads CASSPDGIGEKLFF. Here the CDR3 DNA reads TGTGCCAGCAGCCCCGACGGGATAGGTGAAAAACTGTTTTTT.